One TCR beta chain is described in this entry. Generated by immunoSEQ multiplex PCR, the TCRdb table keeps only in-frame clones and is missing some. The sample contains 70,000 to 95,000 clones, roughly 90% of which appear only once. These data originate in a study of blood T cell repertoires in COVID-19. What was sequenced was peripheral blood. The TCR sequence derives from a man aged 45-60 years with acute or convalescent COVID-19.

The CDR3 bases are TGTGCCAGCAGTTACTCGAGGGGGCCCCCGGATGGCTACACCTTC. Encoded protein: CASSYSRGPPDGYTF. The genes are TRBV6-5 and TRBJ1-2; 7 bases align to TRBD1. CDR1 MNHEY and CDR2 SVGAGI come from the germline V gene. The V gene end was trimmed by 0 bases and the J gene end by 6 bases; junction bases not matched to a gene: 7. This CDR3 spans 15 amino acids.